This entry describes one T cell receptor beta chain. The data were produced by immunoSEQ multiplex PCR, yet TCRdb's version contains in-frame clones alone and is incomplete. Of more than 140,000 clones listed, 83% are singletons. Documented time point: baseline pretreatment blood. Described treatment: 15 Gy SBRT to primary tumor, nephrectomy 4 weeks later. Radiation-treated patients gave blood at baseline, week 2 and week 4. Trimming took 4 bases from V and 7 from J, leaving 26 bases between them. There are 18 residues in the CDR3. The germline V gene has CDR1 LGHNA and CDR2 YSLEER. The data were obtained in a study of radiation and T cells in renal cell carcinoma.

This specimen consisted of blood, obtained from a patient whose treatment included radiotherapy and nephrectomy. V and J are TRBV4-3 and TRBJ2-1, with a tentative D call TRBD2 (7 bases). The sequence came from a woman aged 45-59 years with renal cell carcinoma. CDR3 protein: CASSPLLEGEGHRNEQFF. CDR3 in DNA: TGCGCCAGCAGCCCCCTCCTAGAGGGGGAGGGCCATCGGAATGAGCAGTTCTTC.